This T cell receptor (beta chain) was observed in a study of post-analysis software for immune sequencing data. Overall study results and limits: About five TRBV segments appeared more often in patients than in controls, and TRBV5-6, TRBV5-1 and TRBV20-1 were among these. Normalized Chao1 diversity in multiple sclerosis patients fell significantly below that of controls.

Prepared TCR beta cDNA libraries contained unique molecular identifiers. MiXCR, run by TCRdb on the PCR reads, gives a single entry per CDR3 protein. The sample holds approximately 440,000 distinct CDR3 sequences, under 55% seen once. This clonotype showed up just once. Its antigen remains unknown. CDR3 length equals 15 residues. V lost 5 bases, J lost 12 bases, and 8 bases stayed unmatched. Germline lookup yields CDR1 SNHLY and CDR2 FYNNEI. What was sequenced was blood. The gene calls are TRBV2 and TRBJ2-4, with TRBD2 matching over 15 bases. This clonotype was sampled from a girl aged 10 to 17 with multiple sclerosis. In DNA form, the CDR3 reads TGTGCCAGCAGTCGTACTGGACTAGCGGGAGGGGATCAGTACTTC. Protein: CASSRTGLAGGDQYF.